This T cell receptor (beta chain) comes out of a study of response to subunit inactivated influenza vaccine. Whole-study findings and limits: The authors proposed limited new T cell recruitment per seasonal influenza vaccination.

TCRdb re-called the RT-PCR reads with MiXCR, one entry per CDR3 protein. The data hold about 190,000 distinct CDR3 sequences, with approximately 15% observed a single time. For this clonotype: Its antigen remains unidentified.

The sequence was obtained from a man in his forties or fifties who received an inactivated influenza vaccine. The material sequenced was CD8+ T cells sorted from PBMCs, taken about 5 days after vaccination.

The CDR3 DNA sequence: TGCGCCAGCAGCACCGGCGGCTCGCAGCTCCAAGAGCAGTTCTTC. Its translation is CASSTGGSQLQEQFF. This chain joins TRBV5-1 and TRBJ2-1; D not certain. This CDR3 has 15 amino acids. Trimming took 4 bases from V and 10 from J, leaving 21 bases between them. Germline V gene lookup returns CDR1 SGHRS and CDR2 YFSETQ.